The 28 T cell receptor beta chains presented below share a single source sample, sequenced in a study of T-cell memory formation after mild COVID-19. TCRdb re-derived calls from the 5' RACE reads in MiXCR, one entry per CDR3 protein. The table shows approximately 490,000 distinct CDR3 sequences, with roughly 21% occurring only once. Sequencing was performed on PBMCs or a T cell subset sorted from them (not recorded which). The source of these receptors is an adult woman who had mild COVID-19 (a few samples of this study predate the infection). Cell type and time point are not known.

This clonotype appeared many times. The V and J genes are TRBV12-3 or TRBV12-4 and TRBJ2-7; D may be TRBD1 (6 bases). The CDR3 has 13 amino acids. With 3 bases removed from V and 5 bases from J, the gap between germline ends came to 11 bases. CDR3 residues: CASSLGAGDEQYF. The CDR3 nucleotides read TGTGCCAGCAGTTTGGGGGCCGGGGACGAGCAGTACTTC.

The chain has TRBV30 and TRBJ1-1; D is unresolved. CDR1 and CDR2 (germline): GTSNPN, SVGIG (reference sequence). This CDR3 spans 15 amino acids. Trimming shortened V by 4 bases and J by 4 bases, and 19 bases separated the two germline ends. CDR3 residues: CAWIPSGTLGTEAFF. Written as DNA, the CDR3 is TGTGCCTGGATCCCCTCGGGCACCCTGGGCACTGAAGCTTTCTTT.

The chain joins TRBV4-1 to TRBJ1-4; TRBD1 might be the D (6 bases). V dropped 1 base and J dropped 8 bases, with 11 bases sitting between them. Per the germline V gene, CDR1 is MGHRA and CDR2 is YSYEKL. The CDR3 extends over 14 amino acids. For the CDR3, the DNA is TGCGCCAGCAGCCAAGTGGGGGGCGGCGAAAAACTGTTTTTT. Its protein is CASSQVGGGEKLFF.

V usage is TRBV6-5 and J usage is TRBJ1-1; TRBD1 might be the D (6 bases). Germline V gives CDR1 MNHEY, CDR2 SVGAGI. V lost 5 bases and J 7 bases, leaving 14 bases between the germline ends. This CDR3 has 13 amino acids. The CDR3: CASSPGVKDEAFF. The CDR3 coding sequence is TGTGCCAGCAGTCCAGGGGTGAAGGATGAAGCTTTCTTT.

This clonotype was seen a few times. This chain links TRBV5-1 with TRBJ2-3; D uncertain. The length of the CDR3 is 14 residues. Germline loops: CDR1 SGHRS, CDR2 YFSETQ. Trimming left V 0 bases short and J 2 bases short, with 7 bases between. The CDR3 DNA sequence: TGCGCCAGCAGCTTGGGGGATAACACAGATACGCAGTATTTT. Amino acids: CASSLGDNTDTQYF.

Ten or more counts support this clonotype. The J gene is TRBJ1-1, the V gene TRBV9; TRBD1 is a possible D gene (5 bases). V was clipped by 0 bases and J by 4 bases, with 19 bases between them. The CDR3 length is 17 residues. Germline CDR1 is SGDLS and CDR2 is YYNGEE. CDR3 bases: TGTGCCAGCAGCGTAGCTAAGGAGGGGCTAAGGACCACTGAAGCTTTCTTT. Residues: CASSVAKEGLRTTEAFF.

The genes are TRBV25-1 and TRBJ1-2; D is unclear. The CDR3 contains 16 residues. In germline, CDR1 is MGHDK, CDR2 SYGVNS. The V and J ends lost 0 bases and 4 bases respectively, with 15 bases between them. CDR3 in amino acids: CASSEYSEGSGYGYTF. The CDR3 DNA sequence: TGTGCCAGCAGTGAATATAGTGAGGGATCCGGCTATGGCTACACCTTC.

This sequence joins TRBV15 and TRBJ2-7, with D possibly matching TRBD2 (6 bases). The CDR3 runs to 17 residues. V gave up 2 bases and J gave up 0 bases, with 17 bases separating them. CDR1 and CDR2 from the germline V gene are LNHNV and YYDKDF (reference sequence). CDR3 in DNA: TGTGCCACCAGCAGAAGGCCCGGTAGCGGCAGCTCCTACGAGCAGTACTTC. This sequence encodes CATSRRPGSGSSYEQYF.

The chain couples TRBV28 to TRBJ1-6; 8 bases align to TRBD1. CDR3 length equals 15 residues. Trimming cost V 5 bases and J 9 bases; bases outside gene matches: 9. Germline V gene lookup returns CDR1 MDHEN and CDR2 SYDVKM. Here the CDR3 reads CASSPGQVRGSPLHF. The CDR3 DNA follows: TGTGCCAGCAGTCCGGGACAGGTTCGGGGTTCACCCCTCCACTTT.

The chain combines TRBV12-3 or TRBV12-4 with TRBJ2-1, with TRBD1 matching over 8 bases. The CDR3 runs to 17 residues. V shed 1 base and J 1 base; nucleotides not matched to a gene: 6. The CDR3 DNA follows: TGTGCCAGCAGTTTAGTATTAGGACAGGGATCCTACAATGAGCAGTTCTTC. This codes for CASSLVLGQGSYNEQFF.

In its sample, this clonotype was seen many times. Here the CDR3 reads CASSLGTANSEQYF. CDR3 DNA sequence: TGTGCCAGCAGTTTAGGGACCGCGAATTCCGAGCAGTACTTC. The chain is built from TRBV12-3 or TRBV12-4 and TRBJ2-7; D is unclear. The CDR3 loop spans 14 amino acids. V lost 1 base to trimming and J lost 6 bases, with 13 bases between them.

This clonotype was detected only a few times. V gene TRBV18 combines with J gene TRBJ1-5, with D perhaps matching TRBD1 (6 bases). CDR3 length: 15 residues. Trimming removed 2 bases from V and 4 bases from J, with 12 bases in between. CDR1 is KGHSH, CDR2 LQKENI, per germline. The CDR3, as DNA: TGTGCCAGCTCACCAACCGGGACAAAAAATCAGCCCCAGCATTTT. Translation: CASSPTGTKNQPQHF.

The rearrangement links TRBV6-2 or TRBV6-3 to TRBJ2-1; D gene uncertain. The CDR3 sequence is 16 residues long. Trimming cost V 6 bases and J 3 bases, with 18 bases left between them. The germline V gene has CDR1 MNHEY and CDR2 SVGEGT. The CDR3 DNA reads TGTGCCAGCAGCCCATCGGGCTTCGAAGGCTACAATGAGCAGTTCTTC. Translated: CASSPSGFEGYNEQFF.

This clonotype was seen more than once but under ten times. This chain links TRBV12-3 or TRBV12-4 with TRBJ1-4, with D unclear. The V end lost 6 bases, the J end lost 0 bases, and 11 bases lay between the germline ends. The CDR3 has 15 residues. CDR3 sequence (DNA): TGTGCCAGCAGCCCCAACCCGGCAACTAATGAAAAACTGTTTTTT. Its protein is CASSPNPATNEKLFF.

The chain has TRBV5-1 and TRBJ1-2; 8 bases agree with TRBD1. The CDR3 runs 14 residues. V was pared by 1 base and J by 7 bases, with 6 bases of the junction left unmatched. From germline, CDR1 is SGHRS and CDR2 YFSETQ. The CDR3, as DNA: TGCGCCAGCAGCTTGACGGACAGGGAATTTGGCTACACCTTC. This translates into CASSLTDREFGYTF.

V usage is TRBV2 and J usage is TRBJ2-1; 10 nucleotides align to TRBD2. J gave up 0 bases and V 5 bases, and 4 bases lay outside the gene matches. The germline gives CDR1 SNHLY, CDR2 FYNNEI. The length of the CDR3 is 16 residues. The CDR3 DNA follows: TGTGCCAGCAGTCGTGGACTAGCGGTCTCCTACAATGAGCAGTTCTTC. This encodes CASSRGLAVSYNEQFF.

The rearrangement joins TRBV23-1 to TRBJ2-1; 9 nucleotides line up with TRBD1. TRBV23-1 is noted as an ORF with a role that remains uncertain. J lost 9 bases, V lost 10 bases, and 7 bases had no gene match. The CDR3 has 12 residues. CDR3 nucleotide sequence: TGCGCCACTGGACAGGGGTACGGTGAGCAGTTCTTC. This sequence encodes CATGQGYGEQFF.

The rearrangement links TRBV29-1 to TRBJ2-7; D unclear. This CDR3 is 15 amino acids long. V lost 4 bases and J 1 base, leaving 17 bases between the germline ends. Germline values: CDR1 SQVTM, CDR2 ANQGSEA. The CDR3 protein is CSVVTLGFSSYEQYF. The CDR3 DNA is TGCAGCGTTGTCACCCTAGGTTTTAGTTCCTACGAGCAGTACTTC.

There are a few counts of this clonotype. The chain recombines TRBV30 with TRBJ2-5, with 7 positions matching TRBD2. Germline loops: CDR1 GTSNPN, CDR2 SVGIG (reference sequence). The trim removed 2 bases at V and 7 bases at J, leaving 13 bases unmatched. This CDR3 has 15 amino acids. The CDR3 nucleotides read TGTGCCTGGAGTACCCCCCCAGGACTAGTTGGGACCCAGTACTTC. Translating it yields CAWSTPPGLVGTQYF.

The chain uses TRBV7-9 and TRBJ2-7; D is possibly TRBD1 or TRBD2 (5 bases each). Germline V gene data show CDR1 as SEHNR and CDR2 as FQNEAQ (reference sequence). Trimming pared 1 base from V and 6 bases from J, leaving 10 bases between. The CDR3 totals 13 residues. CDR3 coding DNA: TGTGCCAGCAGCTTAGTGTGGGGGTCCGAGCAGTACTTC. Its protein product is CASSLVWGSEQYF.

V is TRBV24-1 and J is TRBJ2-5; D gene ambiguous. Looked up from germline, CDR1 is KGHDR and CDR2 is SFDVKD. CDR3 length: 12 residues. The V and J ends lost 1 base and 7 bases respectively, with 6 bases between them. DNA for the CDR3: TGTGCCACCAGTGATTTCTTGGGGACCCAGTACTTC. Its protein product is CATSDFLGTQYF.

This clonotype came up a few times. J is TRBJ2-5 and V is TRBV6-5; possible D gene TRBD2, 6 bases. CDR3 size: 14 residues. The V gene lost 0 bases and the J gene lost 13 bases, with 18 bases spanning the gap. CDR1 is MNHEY, CDR2 SVGAGI, per germline. DNA of the CDR3: TGTGCCAGCAGTTACTCGACGGGGGTCGGAGCAGTGTACTTC. Translating gives CASSYSTGVGAVYF.

This clonotype was detected a few times. The chain employs TRBV2 and TRBJ2-7; tentatively, D is TRBD1 (6 bases). V lost 7 bases to trimming and J lost 4 bases, with 20 bases between them. There are 15 residues in the CDR3. CDR1 is SNHLY, CDR2 FYNNEI, per germline. The CDR3 loop reads CASILQGDLRYEQYF. The CDR3 coding sequence is TGTGCCAGCATTCTACAGGGTGACCTCCGGTACGAGCAGTACTTC.

This clonotype turned up a few times. The chain employs TRBV14 and TRBJ2-7; D call uncertain. Per germline, CDR1 SGHDN and CDR2 FVKESK. The germline V and J ends were trimmed by 3 bases and 4 bases, with 13 bases remaining between them. This CDR3 is 14 amino acids long. As DNA, the CDR3 is TGTGCCAGCAGCCACGAGACGGTGAGGTACGAGCAGTACTTC. Protein: CASSHETVRYEQYF.

A few counts support this clonotype. V and J are TRBV20-1 and TRBJ1-4, with D perhaps TRBD1 (5 bases). This CDR3 comprises 15 residues. In germline, CDR1 is DFQATT, CDR2 SNEGSKA (reference sequence). V lost 3 bases to trimming and J lost 2 bases, with 13 bases between them. This CDR3 is CSARDSEGTNEKLFF. The CDR3, as DNA: TGCAGTGCTAGGGACTCAGAGGGGACTAATGAAAAACTGTTTTTT.

This clonotype was observed a few times. The chain recombines TRBV3-1 with TRBJ2-5; the D is unclear. In germline, CDR1 is LGHDT, CDR2 YNNKEL (reference sequence). V gave up 5 bases and J gave up 1 base, with 8 bases separating them. The CDR3 runs 13 residues. DNA of the CDR3: TGTGCCAGCAGCTACGGATTCCAAGAGACCCAGTACTTC. This codes for CASSYGFQETQYF.

The chain employs TRBV14 and TRBJ2-1; the match to TRBD2 covers 7 bases. CDR3 length equals 15 residues. From germline, CDR1 is SGHDN and CDR2 FVKESK. The V segment lost 1 base and the J segment 5 bases; nucleotides outside the gene matches: 5. Written as DNA, the CDR3 is TGTGCCAGCAGCCAAGTAGGACTAGTCCACAATGAGCAGTTCTTC. Translated: CASSQVGLVHNEQFF.

The V call is TRBV19, the J call TRBJ2-7, with D perhaps matching TRBD1 or TRBD2 (5 bases each). This CDR3 is built from 14 residues. Germline CDR1 reads LNHDA; CDR2 reads SQIVND (reference sequence). V lost 6 bases to trimming and J lost 6 bases, with 18 bases between them. In nucleotides, the CDR3 is TGTGCCAGTAGGCACGACTCCCCCGGGGCCGAGCAGTACTTC. It translates to CASRHDSPGAEQYF.